This record covers a single T cell receptor (beta chain). Antigen: not known. V was clipped by 10 bases and J by 6 bases; unmatched bases: 10. CDR3 size: 14 residues. The data derive from a study of blood T cells in healthy people across ages. Study-wide results and limits: Higher diversity, along with more naive CD4+ cells, distinguished long-lived donors from aged donors. The lack of PBMC sorting stopped any conclusive naive versus antigen-experienced comparison. Diversity of TCR beta per million T cells declined in a roughly linear way with age.

Next came a second PCR, run for about 6 to 11 cycles, which used a sample-barcoded 5' primer along with a J-beta primer mix. Using its own MiXCR run on the 5' RACE reads, TCRdb lists one record per CDR3 protein. Altogether about 400,000 distinct CDR3 sequences are present, 45% to 60% being singletons, with the ten largest covering 45% to 60%. The TCR originated in a man aged 60 to 75 in good health. V gene TRBV12-3 or TRBV12-4 combines with J gene TRBJ1-2; TRBD1 matches at 11 bases. Sequencing was done on a sample of blood. CDR3: CATQYGDRGDGYTF. In DNA form, the CDR3 reads TGTGCCACACAATATGGGGACAGGGGGGATGGCTACACCTTC.